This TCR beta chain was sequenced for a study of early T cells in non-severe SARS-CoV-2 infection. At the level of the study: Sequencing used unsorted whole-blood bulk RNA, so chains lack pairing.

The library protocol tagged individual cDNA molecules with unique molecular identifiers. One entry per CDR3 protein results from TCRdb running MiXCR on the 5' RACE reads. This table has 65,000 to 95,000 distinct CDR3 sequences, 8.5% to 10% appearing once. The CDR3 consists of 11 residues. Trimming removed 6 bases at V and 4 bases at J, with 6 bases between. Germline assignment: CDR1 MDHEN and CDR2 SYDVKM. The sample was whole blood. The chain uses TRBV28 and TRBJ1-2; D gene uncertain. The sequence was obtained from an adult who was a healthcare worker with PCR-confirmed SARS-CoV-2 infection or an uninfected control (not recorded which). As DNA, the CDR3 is TGTGCCAGCAGCAGGCTCTATGGCTACACCTTC. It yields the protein CASSRLYGYTF.